This T cell receptor (beta chain) was retrieved from a study of T-cell memory formation after mild COVID-19. Study in general: TCR clusters showed largely donor specificity.

The length of the CDR3 is 16 residues. The germline CDR1 and CDR2 sequences are KGHSH and LQKENI. The V segment lost 0 bases and the J segment 2 bases; nucleotides outside the gene matches: 0. The table lists this clonotype with a few counts. Each CDR3 protein is one row after TCRdb ran MiXCR on the 5' RACE reads. The sample holds around 320,000 distinct CDR3 sequences; roughly an eighth are singletons and the top ten take under 25%. This sequence originates from a man between 18 and 35 years old who had mild COVID-19 (a few samples of this study predate the infection). Cell type and time point are not known. The chain joins TRBV18 to TRBJ1-3; 11 bases fit TRBD1. The sequenced sample consisted of PBMCs or a T cell subset sorted from them (not recorded which). The CDR3 DNA reads TGTGCCAGCTCACCACCGGGACAGGGGGCTGGAAACACCATATATTTT. The encoded protein is CASSPPGQGAGNTIYF.